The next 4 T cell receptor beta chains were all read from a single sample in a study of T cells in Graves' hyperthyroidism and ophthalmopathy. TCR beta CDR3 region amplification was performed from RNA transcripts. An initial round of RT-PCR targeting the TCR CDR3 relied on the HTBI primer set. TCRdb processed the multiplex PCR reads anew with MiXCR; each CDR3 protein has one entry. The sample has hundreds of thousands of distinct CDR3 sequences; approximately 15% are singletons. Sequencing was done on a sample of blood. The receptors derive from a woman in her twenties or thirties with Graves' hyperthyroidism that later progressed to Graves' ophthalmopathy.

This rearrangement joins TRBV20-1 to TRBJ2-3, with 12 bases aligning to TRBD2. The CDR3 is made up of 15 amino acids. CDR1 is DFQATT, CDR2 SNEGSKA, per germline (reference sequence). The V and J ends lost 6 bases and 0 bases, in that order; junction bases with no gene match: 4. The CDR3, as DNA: TGCAGTGCATTACTAGCGGGAGGCAGCACAGATACGCAGTATTTT. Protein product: CSALLAGGSTDTQYF.

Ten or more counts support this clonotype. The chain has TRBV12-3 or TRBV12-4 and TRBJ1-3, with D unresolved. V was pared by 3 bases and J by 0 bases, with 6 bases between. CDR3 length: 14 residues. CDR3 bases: TGTGCCAGCAGTTTCGGTTTCTCTGGAAACACCATATATTTT. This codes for CASSFGFSGNTIYF.

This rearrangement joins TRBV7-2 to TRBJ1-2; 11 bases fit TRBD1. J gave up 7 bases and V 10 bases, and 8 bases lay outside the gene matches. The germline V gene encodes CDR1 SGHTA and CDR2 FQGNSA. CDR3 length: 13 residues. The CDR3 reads CATGQGVGSGYTF. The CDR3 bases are TGTGCCACGGGACAGGGGGTAGGCTCTGGCTACACCTTC.

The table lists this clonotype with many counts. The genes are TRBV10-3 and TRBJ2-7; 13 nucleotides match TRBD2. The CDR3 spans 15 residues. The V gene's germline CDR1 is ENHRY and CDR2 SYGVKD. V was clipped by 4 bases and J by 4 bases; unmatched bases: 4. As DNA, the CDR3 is TGTGCCATCAGTGGTGGGACTAGCGGGACATACGAGCAGTACTTC. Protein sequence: CAISGGTSGTYEQYF.